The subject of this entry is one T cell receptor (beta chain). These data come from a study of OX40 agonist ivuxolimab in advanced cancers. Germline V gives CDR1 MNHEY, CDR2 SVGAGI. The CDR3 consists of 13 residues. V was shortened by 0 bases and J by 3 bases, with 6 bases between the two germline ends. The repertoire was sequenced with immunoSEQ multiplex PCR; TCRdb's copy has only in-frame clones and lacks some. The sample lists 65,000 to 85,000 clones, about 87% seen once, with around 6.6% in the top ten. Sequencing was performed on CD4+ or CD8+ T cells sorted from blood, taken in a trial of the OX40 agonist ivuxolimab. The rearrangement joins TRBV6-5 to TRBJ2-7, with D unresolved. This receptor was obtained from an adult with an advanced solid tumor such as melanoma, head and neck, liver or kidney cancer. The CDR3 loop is CASSYSPSYEQYF. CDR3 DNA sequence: TGTGCCAGCAGTTACTCGCCGAGCTACGAGCAGTACTTC.